This T cell receptor (beta chain) emerged from a study of lymphopenia after photon versus proton radiotherapy. Clones were read by immunoSEQ multiplex PCR, and TCRdb kept only the in-frame ones, dropping some. The sample holds about 20,000 clones, roughly four fifths seen once. Findings and limits, study-wide: In patients who died, overall survival fell as post-nadir TCR diversity dropped more. After lymphocyte nadir, photon-treated repertoires showed oligoclonal expansion, especially CD8+ Temra. Only patients who died were analyzed for survival; proton advantage is unproven. Relative stability marked proton patients; photon patients lost diversity and naive cells.

Points on this clone: No antigen is known for it.

Deletions cut 0 bases from V and 5 bases from J, with 14 bases between. Germline-derived CDR1 and CDR2 are SGHTS and YDEGEE. CDR3 length equals 15 residues. The chain combines TRBV5-8 with TRBJ2-5; D perhaps matches TRBD1 (6 bases). The specimen was peripheral blood, collected from a patient treated with photon-based radiotherapy. This sequence originates from a woman in her fifties or sixties with pancreatic cancer. CDR3 DNA: TGTGCCAGCAGCTTGGGGACAGAGGGGGTCGAGACCCAGTACTTC. It yields the protein CASSLGTEGVETQYF.